The clone carrying this T cell receptor (beta chain) occurred many times. The antigen is unknown. The sample comes from a study of T cells in Graves' hyperthyroidism and ophthalmopathy. The study, taken as a whole, reports: Classification by a 13 V-J model distinguished ophthalmopathy from stable hyperthyroidism.

The V end was cut by 2 bases, the J end by 5 bases, with 12 bases between. This CDR3 is built from 15 residues. CDR1 and CDR2 from the germline V gene are SGHTA and FQGNSA. PBMCs were obtained from approximately 9.2 ml fresh peripheral blood. Authors of the study amplified TCR beta CDR3 regions from RNA transcripts. TCR CDR3 regions were first amplified by RT-PCR with HTBI primers. MiXCR, run by TCRdb on the multiplex PCR reads, gives a single entry per CDR3 protein. The table records roughly 800,000 distinct CDR3 sequences, roughly 40% of them present only once. This chain uses TRBV7-2 with TRBJ1-4, with D tentatively TRBD1 (6 bases). The clonotype comes from a man in his late teens or twenties with Graves' hyperthyroidism. The sequenced material came from blood. CDR3: CASSLRAGANEKLFF. In nucleotides, the CDR3 is TGTGCCAGCAGCTTACGGGCAGGGGCGAATGAAAAACTGTTTTTT.